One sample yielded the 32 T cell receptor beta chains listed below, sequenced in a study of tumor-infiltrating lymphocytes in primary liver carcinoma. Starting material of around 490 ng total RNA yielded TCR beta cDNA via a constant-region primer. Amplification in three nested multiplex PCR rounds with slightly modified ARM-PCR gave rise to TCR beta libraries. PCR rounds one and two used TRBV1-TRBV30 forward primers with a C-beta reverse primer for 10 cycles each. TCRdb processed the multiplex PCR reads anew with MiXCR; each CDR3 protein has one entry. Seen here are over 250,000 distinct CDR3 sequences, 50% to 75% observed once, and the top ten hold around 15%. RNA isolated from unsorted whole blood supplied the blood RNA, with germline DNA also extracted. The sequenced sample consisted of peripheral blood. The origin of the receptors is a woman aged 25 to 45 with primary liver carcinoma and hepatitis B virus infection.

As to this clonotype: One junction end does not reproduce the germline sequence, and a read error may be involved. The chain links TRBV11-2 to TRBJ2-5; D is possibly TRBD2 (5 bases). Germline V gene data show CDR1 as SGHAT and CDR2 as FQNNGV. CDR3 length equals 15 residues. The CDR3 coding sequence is TGTGCCAGCAGCTTAGAGGCTGGGAGTCAAGAGGCCCAGTACTTC. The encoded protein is CASSLEAGSQEAQYF.

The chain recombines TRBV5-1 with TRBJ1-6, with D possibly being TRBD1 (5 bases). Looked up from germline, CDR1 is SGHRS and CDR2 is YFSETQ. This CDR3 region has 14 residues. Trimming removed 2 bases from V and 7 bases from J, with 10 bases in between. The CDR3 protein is CASSFGDPNSPLHF. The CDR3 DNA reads TGCGCCAGCAGCTTCGGGGACCCCAATTCACCCCTCCACTTT.

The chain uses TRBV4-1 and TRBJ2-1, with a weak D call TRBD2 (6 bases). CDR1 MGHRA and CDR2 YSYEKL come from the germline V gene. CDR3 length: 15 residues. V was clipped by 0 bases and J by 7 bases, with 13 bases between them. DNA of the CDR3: TGCGCCAGCAGCCAAGATTTGGCGGGACGGAATGAGCAGTTCTTC. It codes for CASSQDLAGRNEQFF.

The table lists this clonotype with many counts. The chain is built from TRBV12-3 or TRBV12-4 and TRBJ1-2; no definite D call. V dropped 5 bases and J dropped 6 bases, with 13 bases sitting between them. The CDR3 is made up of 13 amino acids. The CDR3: CASSKRDRNGYTF. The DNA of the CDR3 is TGTGCCAGCAGTAAAAGAGACCGTAATGGCTACACCTTC.

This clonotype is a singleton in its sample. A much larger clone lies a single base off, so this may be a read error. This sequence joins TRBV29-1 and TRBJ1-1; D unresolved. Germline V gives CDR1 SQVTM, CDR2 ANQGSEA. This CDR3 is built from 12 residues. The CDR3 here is CSVEERRSESFF. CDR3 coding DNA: TGCAGCGTTGAAGAGAGGCGGAGTGAATCTTTCTTT.

The CDR3 sequence: CATRGVSGSANEQFF. The CDR3 nucleotides are TGTGCCACCCGAGGCGTGAGCGGGAGTGCGAATGAGCAGTTCTTC. The rearrangement joins TRBV24-1 to TRBJ2-1; 8 positions match TRBD2. V trimming: 9 bases; J trimming: 7 bases; junction bases outside the gene matches: 13. The CDR3 covers 15 residues. From germline, CDR1 is KGHDR and CDR2 SFDVKD.

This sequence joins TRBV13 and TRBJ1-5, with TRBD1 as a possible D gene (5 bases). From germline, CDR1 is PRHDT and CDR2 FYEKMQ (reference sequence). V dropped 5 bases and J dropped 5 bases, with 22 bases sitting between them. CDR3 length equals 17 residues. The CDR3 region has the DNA TGTGCCAGCAGCCGCGGGGGGATGAGAAAAGGAGATCAGCCCCAGCATTTT. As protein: CASSRGGMRKGDQPQHF.

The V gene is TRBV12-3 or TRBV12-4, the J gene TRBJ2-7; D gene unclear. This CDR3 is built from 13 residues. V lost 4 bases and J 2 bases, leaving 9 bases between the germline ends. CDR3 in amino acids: CASSSGLPYEQYF. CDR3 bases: TGTGCCAGCAGTTCCGGGCTCCCCTACGAGCAGTACTTC.

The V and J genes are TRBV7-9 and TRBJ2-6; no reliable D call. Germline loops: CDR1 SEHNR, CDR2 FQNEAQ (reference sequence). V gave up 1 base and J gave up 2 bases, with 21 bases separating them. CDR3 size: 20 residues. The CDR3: CASSLGKQENGDPGANVLTF. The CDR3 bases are TGTGCCAGCAGCTTAGGCAAGCAAGAGAATGGCGACCCTGGGGCCAACGTCCTGACTTTC.

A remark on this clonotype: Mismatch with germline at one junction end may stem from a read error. The CDR3 coding sequence is TGTGCCAGCAGCTTAGATCTCGGGGGGAATCGGCCCCAGCATTTT. Translated, it gives CASSLDLGGNRPQHF. The V gene is TRBV7-8, the J gene TRBJ1-5; a possible D gene is TRBD1 (5 bases). The CDR3 is made up of 15 amino acids. Germline V gene data show CDR1 as SGHVS and CDR2 as FQNEAQ.

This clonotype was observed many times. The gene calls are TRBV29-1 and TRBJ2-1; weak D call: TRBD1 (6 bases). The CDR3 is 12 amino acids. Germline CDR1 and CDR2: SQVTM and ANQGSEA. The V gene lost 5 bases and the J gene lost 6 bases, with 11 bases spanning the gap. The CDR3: CSVRTASNEQFF. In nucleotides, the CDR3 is TGCAGCGTTAGGACAGCTTCCAATGAGCAGTTCTTC.

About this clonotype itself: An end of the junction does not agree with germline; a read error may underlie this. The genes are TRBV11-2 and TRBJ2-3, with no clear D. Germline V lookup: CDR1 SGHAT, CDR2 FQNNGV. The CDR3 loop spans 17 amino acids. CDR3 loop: CAGSSAPRRMSTDTQYF. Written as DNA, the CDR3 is TGTGCCGGCAGCTCAGCCCCCCGACGGATGAGCACAGATACACAGTATTTT.

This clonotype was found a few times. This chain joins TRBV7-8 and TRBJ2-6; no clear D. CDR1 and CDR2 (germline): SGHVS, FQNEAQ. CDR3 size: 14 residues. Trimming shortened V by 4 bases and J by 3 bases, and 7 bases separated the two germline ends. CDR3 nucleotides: TGTGCCAGCAGCTCGACGGTTGGGGCCAACGTCCTGACTTTC. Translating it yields CASSSTVGANVLTF.

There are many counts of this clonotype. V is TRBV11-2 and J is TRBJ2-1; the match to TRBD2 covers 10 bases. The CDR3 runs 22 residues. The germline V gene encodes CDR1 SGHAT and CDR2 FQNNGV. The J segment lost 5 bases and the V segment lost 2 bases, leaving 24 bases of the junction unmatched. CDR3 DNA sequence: TGTGCCAGCAGCTTACTTCCTCCCTACCTTCGACTAGCGGGCAGTGTCGACAATGAGCAGTTCTTC. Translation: CASSLLPPYLRLAGSVDNEQFF.

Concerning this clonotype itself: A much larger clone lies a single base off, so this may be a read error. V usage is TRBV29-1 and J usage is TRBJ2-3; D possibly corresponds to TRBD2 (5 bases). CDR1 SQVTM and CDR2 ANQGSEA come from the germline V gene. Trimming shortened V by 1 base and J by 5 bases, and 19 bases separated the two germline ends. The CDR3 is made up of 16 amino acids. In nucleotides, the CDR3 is TGCAGCGTTGAAGGAATACTAGTGGGAGTTTTAGATACGCAGTATTTT. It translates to CSVEGILVGVLDTQYF.

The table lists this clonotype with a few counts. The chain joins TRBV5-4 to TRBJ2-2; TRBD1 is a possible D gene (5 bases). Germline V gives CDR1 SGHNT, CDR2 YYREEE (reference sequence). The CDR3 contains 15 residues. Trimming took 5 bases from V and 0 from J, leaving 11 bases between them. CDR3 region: CASRNPTANTGELFF. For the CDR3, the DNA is TGTGCCAGCAGAAACCCGACAGCGAACACCGGGGAGCTGTTTTTT.

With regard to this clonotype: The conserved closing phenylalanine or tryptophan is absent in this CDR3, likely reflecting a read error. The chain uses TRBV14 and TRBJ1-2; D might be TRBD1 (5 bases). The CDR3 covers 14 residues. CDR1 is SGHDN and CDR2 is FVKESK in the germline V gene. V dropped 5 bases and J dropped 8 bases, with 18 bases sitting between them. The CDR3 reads CASSSRAGREGYTL. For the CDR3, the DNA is TGTGCCAGCAGCTCACGGGCAGGGCGGGAAGGCTACACCCTC.

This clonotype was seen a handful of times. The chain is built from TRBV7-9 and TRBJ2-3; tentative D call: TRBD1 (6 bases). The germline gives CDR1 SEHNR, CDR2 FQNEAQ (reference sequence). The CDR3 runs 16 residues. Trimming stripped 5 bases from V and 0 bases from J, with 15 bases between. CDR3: CASSPRGRASTDTQYF. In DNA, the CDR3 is TGTGCCAGCAGCCCCAGGGGACGGGCTAGCACAGATACGCAGTATTTT.

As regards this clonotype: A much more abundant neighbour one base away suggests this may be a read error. The CDR3 sequence: CASSVGGNYEKLFF. In nucleotides, the CDR3 is TGTGCCAGCAGTGTTGGAGGGAATTATGAAAAACTGTTTTTT. J is TRBJ1-4 and V is TRBV12-3 or TRBV12-4; D unclear. This CDR3 region has 14 residues. Trimming took off 5 bases at V and 6 bases at J, with 13 bases between the two ends.

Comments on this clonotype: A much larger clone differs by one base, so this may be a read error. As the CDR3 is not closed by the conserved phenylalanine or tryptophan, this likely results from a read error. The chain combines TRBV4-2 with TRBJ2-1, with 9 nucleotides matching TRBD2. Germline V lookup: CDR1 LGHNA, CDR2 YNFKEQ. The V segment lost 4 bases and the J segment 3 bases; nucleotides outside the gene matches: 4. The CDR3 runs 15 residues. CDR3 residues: CASSPRAGGYNEQFL. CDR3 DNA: TGTGCCAGCAGCCCTCGAGCGGGAGGCTACAATGAGCAGTTCCTC.

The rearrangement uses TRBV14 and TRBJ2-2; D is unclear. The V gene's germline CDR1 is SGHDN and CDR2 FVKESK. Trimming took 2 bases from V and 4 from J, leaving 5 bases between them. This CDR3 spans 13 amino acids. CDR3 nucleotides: TGTGCCAGCAGCCAAACAACCACCGGGGAGCTGTTTTTT. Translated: CASSQTTTGELFF. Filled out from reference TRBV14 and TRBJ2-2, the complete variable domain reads EAGVTQFPSHSVIEKGQTVTLRCDPISGHDNLYWYRRVMGKEIKFLLHFVKESKQDESGMPNNRFLAERTGGTYSTLKVQPAELEDSGVYFCASSQTTTGELFFGEGSRLTVL.

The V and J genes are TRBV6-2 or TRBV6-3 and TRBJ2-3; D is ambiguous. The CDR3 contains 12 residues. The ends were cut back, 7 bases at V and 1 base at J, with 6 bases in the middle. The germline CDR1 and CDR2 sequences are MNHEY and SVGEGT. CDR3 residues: CASNPRTDTQYF. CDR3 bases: TGTGCCAGCAATCCACGCACAGATACGCAGTATTTT.

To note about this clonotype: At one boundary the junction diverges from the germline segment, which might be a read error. Written as DNA, the CDR3 is TGTGCCAGCAGCTTTCGGGGGGGGCTCACTGAAGATTCCTTT. It specifies CASSFRGGLTEDSF. The V gene is TRBV11-2, the J gene TRBJ1-1, with D tentatively TRBD1 (6 bases). Germline assignment: CDR1 SGHAT and CDR2 FQNNGV. The length of the CDR3 is 14 residues.

The CDR3 DNA sequence: TGTGCCAGCAGCTTAGGGGCTAGTGGGAGTGGTACCACAGATACGCAGTATTTT. Its protein product is CASSLGASGSGTTDTQYF. The genes are TRBV11-2 and TRBJ2-3; D possibly corresponds to TRBD2 (5 bases). Germline V gives CDR1 SGHAT, CDR2 FQNNGV. This CDR3 region has 18 residues. V lost 1 base and J 2 bases, leaving 19 bases between the germline ends.

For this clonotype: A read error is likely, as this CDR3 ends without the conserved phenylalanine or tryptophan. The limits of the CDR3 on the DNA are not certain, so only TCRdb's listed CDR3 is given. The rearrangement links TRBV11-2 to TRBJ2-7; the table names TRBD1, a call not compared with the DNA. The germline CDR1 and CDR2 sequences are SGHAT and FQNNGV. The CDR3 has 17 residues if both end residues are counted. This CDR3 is CASSITGGGSWTYEQYL.

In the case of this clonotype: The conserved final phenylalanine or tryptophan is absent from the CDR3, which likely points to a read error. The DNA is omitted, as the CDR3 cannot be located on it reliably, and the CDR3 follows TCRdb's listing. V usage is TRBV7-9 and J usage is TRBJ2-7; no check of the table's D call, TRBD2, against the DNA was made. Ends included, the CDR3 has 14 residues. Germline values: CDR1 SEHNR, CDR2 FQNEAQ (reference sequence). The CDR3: CASSSGGLSYEHYY.

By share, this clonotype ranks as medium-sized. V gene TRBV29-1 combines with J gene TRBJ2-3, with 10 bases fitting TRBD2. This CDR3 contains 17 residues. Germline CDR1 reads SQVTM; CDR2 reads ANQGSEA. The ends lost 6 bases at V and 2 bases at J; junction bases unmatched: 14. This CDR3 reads CSVTGLADFPHTDTQYF. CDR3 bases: TGCAGCGTGACCGGACTAGCGGACTTCCCCCACACAGATACGCAGTATTTT.

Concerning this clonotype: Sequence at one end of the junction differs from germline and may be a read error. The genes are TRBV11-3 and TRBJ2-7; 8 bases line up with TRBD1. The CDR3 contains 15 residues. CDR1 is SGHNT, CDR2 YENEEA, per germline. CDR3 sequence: CASSSRKGQVHGQYF. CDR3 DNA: TGTGCTAGCAGCTCTAGAAAGGGACAGGTCCACGGGCAGTACTTC.

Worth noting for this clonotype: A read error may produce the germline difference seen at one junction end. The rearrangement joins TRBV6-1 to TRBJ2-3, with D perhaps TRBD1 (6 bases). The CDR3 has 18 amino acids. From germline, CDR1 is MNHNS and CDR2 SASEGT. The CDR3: CASSEPFLLGGATGTQYF. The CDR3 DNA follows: TGTGCCAGCAGTGAACCCTTCCTCCTAGGGGGAGCCACAGGTACGCAGTATTTT.

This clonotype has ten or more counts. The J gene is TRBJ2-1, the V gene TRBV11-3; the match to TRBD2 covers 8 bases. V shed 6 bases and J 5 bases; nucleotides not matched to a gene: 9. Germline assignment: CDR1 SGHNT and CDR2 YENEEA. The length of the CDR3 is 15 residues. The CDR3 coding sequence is TGTGCCAGCAGGGGTAAGCGGGGGATACACAATGAGCAGTTCTTC. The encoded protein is CASRGKRGIHNEQFF.

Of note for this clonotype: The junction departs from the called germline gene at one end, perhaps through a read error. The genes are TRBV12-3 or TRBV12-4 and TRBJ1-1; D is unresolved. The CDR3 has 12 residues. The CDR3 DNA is TGTGCCGGCAGTCCGGGGAACACTGAAGCTTTCTTT. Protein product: CAGSPGNTEAFF.

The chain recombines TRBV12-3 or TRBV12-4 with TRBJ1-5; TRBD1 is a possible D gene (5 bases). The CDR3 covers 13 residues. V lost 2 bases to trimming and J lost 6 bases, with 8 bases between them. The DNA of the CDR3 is TGTGCCAGCAGTTTACAGGGTAGTCAGCCCCAGCATTTT. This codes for CASSLQGSQPQHF.